This TCR beta chain was recorded in a study of cytomegalovirus exposure and HLA in healthy donors. Findings of the study overall: Listed as cytomegalovirus-associated were over 150 TCR beta chains. It emerged from a later analysis that several of the most significant clusters appeared to be linked to common viral pathogens. Many donors shared some public TCRs, even though most TCR sequences were rare.

This clone showed up just a few times. Its target is not known. PCR used 60 Vbeta primers and 13 Jbeta primers. Repertoires were generated with immunoSEQ multiplex PCR, while TCRdb's copy carries only in-frame clones and drops some. This table holds 160,000 or so clones, 80% found once. The trim removed 3 bases at V and 3 bases at J, leaving 11 bases unmatched. CDR3 size: 16 residues. CDR1 is KGHSH and CDR2 is LQKENI in the germline V gene. The source material was PBMCs. This clonotype was sampled from a woman aged 45-65 years in good health and CMV-seronegative. This rearrangement joins TRBV18 to TRBJ2-7; 7 bases map to TRBD2. The chain's CDR3 is CASSPMNKRGVYEQYF. The CDR3 DNA follows: TGTGCCAGCTCACCCATGAATAAGCGGGGAGTCTACGAGCAGTACTTC.